These 15 T cell receptor beta chains share one sample of origin, sequenced in a study of blood T cell repertoires in COVID-19 (dated by TCRdb to about 2020). The library was produced with the immunoSEQ multiplex PCR assay. This is the immuneACCESS table as TCRdb keeps it, with only in-frame sequences that have V and J called. A part of the clones is gone; compared with another copy, unresolved V genes explain less than half, and the rest is unexplained. This sample comprises over 85,000 clones, around 82% of them detected only once. Of the sample, more than 15% is held by the ten largest clones. The sequenced material came from peripheral blood. Source of these receptors: a woman aged 60-70 years with acute or convalescent COVID-19.

The chain recombines TRBV7-9 with TRBJ1-5, with 8 bases that match TRBD1. Losses at the gene ends were 5 bases for V and 5 bases for J; bases not matched to a gene: 8. This CDR3 is 15 amino acids long. Germline assignment: CDR1 SEHNR and CDR2 FQNEAQ (reference sequence). CDR3 sequence reads: CASSNSDRDHQPQHF. CDR3 DNA: TGTGCCAGCAGCAACTCGGACAGGGACCATCAGCCCCAGCATTTT.

CDR3 DNA: TGTGCCTGGACCAGGAACGGGGGACAGGGGGGCTATGGCTACACCTTC. It codes for CAWTRNGGQGGYGYTF. This chain links TRBV30 with TRBJ1-2; 11 bases map to TRBD1. CDR3 length: 16 amino acids. The ends lost 4 bases at V and 4 bases at J; junction bases unmatched: 11. The V gene's germline CDR1 is GTSNPN and CDR2 SVGIG (reference sequence).

This sequence joins TRBV30 and TRBJ1-4, with a tentative D call TRBD1 (5 bases). The CDR3 extends over 14 amino acids. V lost 3 bases to trimming and J lost 8 bases, with 16 bases between them. Germline CDR1 GTSNPN, CDR2 SVGIG (reference sequence). As DNA, the CDR3 is TGTGCCTGGAGACCGGGACCTGGAGGGGAAAAACTGTTTTTT. It encodes CAWRPGPGGEKLFF.

J is TRBJ1-2 and V is TRBV2, with 10 bases identical to TRBD1. V trimming: 1 base; J trimming: 6 bases; junction bases outside the gene matches: 11. Germline V CDR1 and CDR2: SNHLY, FYNNEI. This CDR3 is 17 amino acids long. The CDR3 DNA is TGTGCCAGCAGTGAAGGCCTCGGGACAGGGGTTTCAGATGGCTACACCTTC. Translation: CASSEGLGTGVSDGYTF.

The V call is TRBV5-6, the J call TRBJ1-1; weak D call: TRBD1 (6 bases). The CDR3 sequence is 14 residues long. V was cut by 2 bases and J by 3 bases, with 11 bases left in between. Germline CDR1 and CDR2: SGHDT and YYEEEE. DNA of the CDR3: TGTGCCAGCAGCTTAGAACAGGGCTACACTGAAGCTTTCTTT. This codes for CASSLEQGYTEAFF.

This clone has a single count. The chain joins TRBV18 to TRBJ2-1; the match to TRBD1 covers 7 bases. The CDR3 covers 15 residues. Germline-derived CDR1 and CDR2 are KGHSH and LQKENI. V gave up 4 bases and J gave up 0 bases; unmatched junction bases: 3. The CDR3 loop is CASSLQGYSYNEQFF. CDR3 DNA sequence: TGTGCCAGCTCACTACAGGGGTACTCCTACAATGAGCAGTTCTTC.

This rearrangement joins TRBV9 to TRBJ2-1, with a possible D match to TRBD1 (5 bases). Trimming cost V 0 bases and J 7 bases, with 14 bases left between them. CDR3 size: 15 residues. From germline, CDR1 is SGDLS and CDR2 YYNGEE. The CDR3 DNA sequence: TGTGCCAGCAGCGTAGTTGGCAGGGTGGGGAATGAGCAGTTCTTC. This codes for CASSVVGRVGNEQFF. Using reference TRBV9 and TRBJ2-1 for the parts outside the CDR3, the full variable domain is DSGVTQTPKHLITATGQRVTLRCSPRSGDLSVYWYQQSLDQGLQFLIQYYNGEERAKGNILERFSAQQFPDLHSELNLSSLELGDSALYFCASSVVGRVGNEQFFGPGTRLTVL.

The chain employs TRBV28 and TRBJ1-2; D ambiguous. The CDR3 loop spans 14 amino acids. In germline, CDR1 is MDHEN, CDR2 SYDVKM. V was shortened by 5 bases and J by 1 base, with 11 bases between the two germline ends. DNA for the CDR3: TGTGCCAGCAGTGCAGCGACTCATAACTATGGCTACACCTTC. Translating it yields CASSAATHNYGYTF.

V usage is TRBV4-3 and J usage is TRBJ1-1; 7 nucleotides agree with TRBD1. The trim removed 0 bases at V and 9 bases at J, leaving 4 bases unmatched. The CDR3 totals 13 residues. Germline lookup yields CDR1 LGHNA and CDR2 YSLEER. The CDR3 DNA sequence: TGCGCCAGCAGCCAAGATCGACAGGGAAAAGCTTTCTTT. Translation gives CASSQDRQGKAFF.

The V and J genes are TRBV21-1 and TRBJ2-1; the listed D gene, TRBD1, was not tested against the DNA. TRBV21-1 is a pseudogene. This CDR3 region has 14 residues. The CDR3 loop is CASNDRGSYNEQFF. CDR3 DNA: TGTGCCAGCAACGACAGGGGCTCCTACAATGAGCAGTTCTTC.

The V call is TRBV12-3 or TRBV12-4, the J call TRBJ2-3, with TRBD2 matching over 8 bases. The CDR3 covers 12 residues. The junction had 3 bases not matched to a gene; V was cut back by 3 bases and J by 10 bases. The chain's CDR3 is CASSFRRGAQYF. CDR3 sequence (DNA): TGTGCCAGCAGTTTCAGGCGGGGGGCGCAGTATTTT.

CDR3 region: CASTRPGSGNTIYF. The CDR3 DNA follows: TGTGCCAGCACCCGCCCGGGGTCGGGAAACACCATATATTTT. The V call is TRBV2, the J call TRBJ1-3; D remains ambiguous. CDR3 length: 14 amino acids. Looked up from germline, CDR1 is SNHLY and CDR2 is FYNNEI. V was clipped by 7 bases and J by 4 bases, with 14 bases between them.

The chain has TRBV9 and TRBJ2-7, with TRBD2 matching over 14 bases. The germline V gene has CDR1 SGDLS and CDR2 YYNGEE. V was pared by 3 bases and J by 6 bases, with 2 bases of the junction left unmatched. The CDR3 runs 14 residues. Here the CDR3 DNA reads TGTGCCAGCAGCGGGACTAGCGGGGGGATCGAGCAGTACTTC. This translates into CASSGTSGGIEQYF.

The chain couples TRBV7-9 to TRBJ2-7, with 7 bases identical to TRBD2. Trimming cost V 4 bases and J 0 bases; bases outside gene matches: 6. This CDR3 is 15 amino acids long. Germline V lookup: CDR1 SEHNR, CDR2 FQNEAQ (reference sequence). This chain's CDR3 is CASSYGGTSSYEQYF. The CDR3, as DNA: TGTGCCAGCAGCTACGGGGGGACCAGCTCCTACGAGCAGTACTTC.

The chain combines TRBV13 with TRBJ2-2, with TRBD1 matching over 8 bases. CDR3 size: 15 residues. Germline values: CDR1 PRHDT, CDR2 FYEKMQ (reference sequence). Trimming removed 5 bases from V and 6 bases from J; junction bases left unmatched: 8. The CDR3 sequence: CASSLWTGSAGELFF. The CDR3 DNA is TGTGCCAGCAGCCTGTGGACAGGGTCCGCCGGGGAGCTGTTTTTT.